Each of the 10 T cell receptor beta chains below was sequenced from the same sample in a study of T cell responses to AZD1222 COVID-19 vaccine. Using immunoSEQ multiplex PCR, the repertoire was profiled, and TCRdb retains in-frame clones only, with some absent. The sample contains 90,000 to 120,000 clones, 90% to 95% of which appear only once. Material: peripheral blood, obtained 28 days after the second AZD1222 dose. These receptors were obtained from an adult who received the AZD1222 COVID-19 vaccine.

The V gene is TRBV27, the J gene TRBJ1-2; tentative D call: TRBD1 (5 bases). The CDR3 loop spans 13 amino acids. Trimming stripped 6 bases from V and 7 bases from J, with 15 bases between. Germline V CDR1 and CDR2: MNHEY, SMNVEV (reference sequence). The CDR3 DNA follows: TGTGCCAGCAGGCTCTGGGGCGAGGGTGGCTACACCTTC. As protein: CASRLWGEGGYTF.

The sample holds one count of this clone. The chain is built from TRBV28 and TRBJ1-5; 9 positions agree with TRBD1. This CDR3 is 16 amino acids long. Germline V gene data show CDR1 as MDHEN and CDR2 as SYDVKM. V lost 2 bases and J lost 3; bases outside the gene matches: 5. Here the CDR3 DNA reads TGTGCCAGCAGTTTAGGGACAGGGTCTATCAATCAGCCCCAGCATTTT. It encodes CASSLGTGSINQPQHF. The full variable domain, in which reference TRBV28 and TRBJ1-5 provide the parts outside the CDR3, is DVKVTQSSRYLVKRTGEKVFLECVQDMDHENMFWYRQDPGLGLRLIYFSYDVKMKEKGDIPEGYSVSREKKERFSLILESASTNQTSMYLCASSLGTGSINQPQHFGDGTRLSIL.

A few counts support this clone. The CDR3 is CAISELGTEYGNSPLHF. The CDR3 DNA reads as TGTGCCATCAGTGAGTTAGGGACAGAGTACGGTAATTCACCCCTCCACTTT. The chain couples TRBV10-3 to TRBJ1-6, with TRBD1 matching 7 bases. The germline CDR1 and CDR2 sequences are ENHRY and SYGVKD. The J segment lost 6 bases and the V segment lost 1 base, leaving 9 bases of the junction unmatched. The CDR3 length is 17 residues.

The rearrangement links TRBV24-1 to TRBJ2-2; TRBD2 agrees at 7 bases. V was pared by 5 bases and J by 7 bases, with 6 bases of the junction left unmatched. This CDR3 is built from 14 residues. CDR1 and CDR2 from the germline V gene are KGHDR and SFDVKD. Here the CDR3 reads CATSGREAFGELFF. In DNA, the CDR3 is TGTGCCACCAGTGGTCGGGAGGCTTTCGGGGAGCTGTTTTTT.

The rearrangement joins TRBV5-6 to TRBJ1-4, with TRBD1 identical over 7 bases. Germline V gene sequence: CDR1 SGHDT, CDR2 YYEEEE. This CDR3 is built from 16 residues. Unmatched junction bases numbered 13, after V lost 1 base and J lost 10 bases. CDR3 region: CASSLLKTGQTGKLFF. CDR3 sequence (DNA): TGTGCCAGCAGCTTGCTCAAGACAGGGCAAACGGGAAAACTGTTTTTT.

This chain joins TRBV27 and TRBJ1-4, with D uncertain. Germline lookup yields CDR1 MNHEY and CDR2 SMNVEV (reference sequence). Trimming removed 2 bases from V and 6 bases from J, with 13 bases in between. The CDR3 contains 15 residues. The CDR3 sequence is CASSLEGTPDEKLFF. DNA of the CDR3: TGTGCCAGCAGTTTAGAGGGCACCCCGGATGAAAAACTGTTTTTT.

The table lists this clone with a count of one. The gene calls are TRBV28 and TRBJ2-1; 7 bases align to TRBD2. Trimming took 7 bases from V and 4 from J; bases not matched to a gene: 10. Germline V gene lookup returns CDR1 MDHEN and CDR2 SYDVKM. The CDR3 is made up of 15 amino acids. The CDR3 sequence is CASNPSGALYNEQFF. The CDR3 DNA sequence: TGTGCCAGCAATCCCAGCGGGGCCTTATACAATGAGCAGTTCTTC.

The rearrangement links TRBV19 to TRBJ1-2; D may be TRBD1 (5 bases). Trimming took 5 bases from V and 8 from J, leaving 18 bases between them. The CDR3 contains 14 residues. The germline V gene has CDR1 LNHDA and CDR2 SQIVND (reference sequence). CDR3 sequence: CASSPQTGWGGYTF. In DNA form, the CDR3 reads TGTGCCAGTAGTCCGCAGACTGGTTGGGGGGGCTACACCTTC.

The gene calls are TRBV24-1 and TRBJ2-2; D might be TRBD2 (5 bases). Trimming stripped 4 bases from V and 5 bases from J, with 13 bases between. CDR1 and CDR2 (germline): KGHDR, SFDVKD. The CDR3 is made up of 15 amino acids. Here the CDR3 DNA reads TGTGCCACCAGTGAAAGAGGGAGTCTTACCGGGGAGCTGTTTTTT. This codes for CATSERGSLTGELFF.

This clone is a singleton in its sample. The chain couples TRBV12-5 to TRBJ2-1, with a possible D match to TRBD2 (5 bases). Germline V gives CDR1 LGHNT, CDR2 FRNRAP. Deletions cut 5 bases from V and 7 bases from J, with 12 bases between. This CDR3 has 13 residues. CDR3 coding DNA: TGTGCTAGTGGTACTGAGCGGAAAAATGAGCAGTTCTTC. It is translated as CASGTERKNEQFF.